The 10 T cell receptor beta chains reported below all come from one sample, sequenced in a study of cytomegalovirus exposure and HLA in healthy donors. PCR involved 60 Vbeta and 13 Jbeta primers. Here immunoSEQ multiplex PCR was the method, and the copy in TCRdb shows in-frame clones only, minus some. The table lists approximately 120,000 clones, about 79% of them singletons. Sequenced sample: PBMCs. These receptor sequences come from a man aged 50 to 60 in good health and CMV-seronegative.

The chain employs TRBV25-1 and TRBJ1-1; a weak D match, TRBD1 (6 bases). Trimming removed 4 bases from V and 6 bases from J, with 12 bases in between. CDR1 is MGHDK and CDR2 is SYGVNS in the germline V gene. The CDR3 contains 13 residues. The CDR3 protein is CASSAQGRAEAFF. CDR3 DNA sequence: TGTGCCAGCAGTGCACAGGGTCGGGCTGAAGCTTTCTTT.

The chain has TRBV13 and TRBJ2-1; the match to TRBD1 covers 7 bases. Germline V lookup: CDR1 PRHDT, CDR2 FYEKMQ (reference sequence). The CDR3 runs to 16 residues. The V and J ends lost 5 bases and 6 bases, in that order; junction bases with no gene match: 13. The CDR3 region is CASSPPPQGVRNEQFF. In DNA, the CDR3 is TGTGCCAGCAGCCCACCCCCGCAGGGGGTACGCAATGAGCAGTTCTTC.

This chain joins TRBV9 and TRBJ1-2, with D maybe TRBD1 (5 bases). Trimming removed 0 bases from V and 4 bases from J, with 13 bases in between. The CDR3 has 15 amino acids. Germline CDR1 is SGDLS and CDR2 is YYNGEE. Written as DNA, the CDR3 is TGTGCCAGCAGCGTAGAGGCGGGACCCCTCTATGGCTACACCTTC. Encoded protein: CASSVEAGPLYGYTF.

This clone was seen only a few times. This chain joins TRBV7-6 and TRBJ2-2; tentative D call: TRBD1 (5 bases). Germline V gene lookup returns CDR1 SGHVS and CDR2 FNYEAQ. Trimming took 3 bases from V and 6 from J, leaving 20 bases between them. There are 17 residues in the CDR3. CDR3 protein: CASSFQGPMYGSGELFF. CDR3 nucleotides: TGTGCCAGCAGCTTCCAGGGTCCCATGTATGGGTCCGGGGAGCTGTTTTTT.

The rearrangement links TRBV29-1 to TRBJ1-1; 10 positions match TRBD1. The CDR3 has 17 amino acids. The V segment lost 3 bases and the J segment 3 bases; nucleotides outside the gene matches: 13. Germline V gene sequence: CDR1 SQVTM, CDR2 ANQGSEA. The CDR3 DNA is TGCAGCGTTGATGACGGACAGGGGGTGGGTCTGGACACTGAAGCTTTCTTT. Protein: CSVDDGQGVGLDTEAFF.

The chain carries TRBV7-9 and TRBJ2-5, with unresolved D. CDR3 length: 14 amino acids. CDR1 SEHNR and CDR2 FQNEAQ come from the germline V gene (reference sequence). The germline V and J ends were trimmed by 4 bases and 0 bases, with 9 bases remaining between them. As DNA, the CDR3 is TGTGCCAGCAGCTCAGACTGGGACCAAGAGACCCAGTACTTC. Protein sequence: CASSSDWDQETQYF.

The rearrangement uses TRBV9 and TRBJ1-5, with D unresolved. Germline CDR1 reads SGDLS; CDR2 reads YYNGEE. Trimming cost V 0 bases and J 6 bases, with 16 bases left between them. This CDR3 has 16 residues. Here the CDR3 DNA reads TGTGCCAGCAGCGTAGGGCCGGGTTCCAATGCTCAGCCCCAGCATTTT. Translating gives CASSVGPGSNAQPQHF.

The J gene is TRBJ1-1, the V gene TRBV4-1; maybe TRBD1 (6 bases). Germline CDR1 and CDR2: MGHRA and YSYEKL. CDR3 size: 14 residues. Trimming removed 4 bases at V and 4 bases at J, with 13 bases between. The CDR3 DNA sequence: TGCGCCAGCAGCCGAACAGGGACCCCCACTGAAGCTTTCTTT. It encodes CASSRTGTPTEAFF.

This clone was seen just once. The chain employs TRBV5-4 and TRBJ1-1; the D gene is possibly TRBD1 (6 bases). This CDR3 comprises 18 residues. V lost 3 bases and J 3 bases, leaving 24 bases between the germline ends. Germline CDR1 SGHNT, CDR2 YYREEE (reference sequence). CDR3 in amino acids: CASSSSGQLKRADTEAFF. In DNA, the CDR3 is TGTGCCAGCAGCTCGAGCGGACAGTTGAAACGAGCGGACACTGAAGCTTTCTTT.

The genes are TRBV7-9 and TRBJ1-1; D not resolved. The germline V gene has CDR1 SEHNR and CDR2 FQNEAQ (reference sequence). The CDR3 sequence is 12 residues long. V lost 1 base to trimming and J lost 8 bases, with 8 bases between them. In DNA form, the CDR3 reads TGTGCCAGCAGCTTAGAGGTCAGGGAAGCTTTCTTT. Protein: CASSLEVREAFF.